This T cell receptor beta chain was retrieved from a study of cytotoxic CD8 clonotypes in ibrutinib-treated CLL. Deep sequencing aimed at 1 in 200,000 to 1 in 1 million T cells' resolution. The data were produced by immunoSEQ multiplex PCR, yet TCRdb's version contains in-frame clones alone and is incomplete. The data hold 140,000 to 150,000 clones, with 70% to 80% observed a single time. Regarding the study as a whole: Treatment left the uncommon public clonotypes either contracted or stable in frequency. In comparison with age-matched healthy donors, baseline clonality was higher and tracked circulating CD8+ T-cell counts.

Points on this clone: What it binds is unknown.

CDR1 and CDR2 (germline): KGHSH, LQKENI. With 1 base removed from V and 7 bases from J, the gap between germline ends came to 19 bases. CDR3 length: 17 amino acids. The source material was PBMCs, sampled after 24 months of ibrutinib treatment. The TCR sequence derives from a human donor with chronic lymphocytic leukemia. The rearrangement joins TRBV18 to TRBJ1-4, with D tentatively TRBD1 (6 bases). The CDR3: CASSPRDNRRGGEKLFF. The CDR3 DNA reads as TGTGCCAGCTCACCACGGGACAATCGCCGAGGGGGTGAAAAACTGTTTTTT.